This entry lists 24 T cell receptor beta chains sequenced from one sample in a study of blood T cell repertoires in COVID-19. Assay used: immunoSEQ multiplex PCR; TCRdb lists only in-frame clones, some missing. Counted here are 150,000 or so clones, 82% occurring once; the ten biggest clones make up 13% to 15%. The sequencing input was peripheral blood. All receptors derive from a human donor with acute or convalescent COVID-19. The donor label of this sample is uncertain.

The rearrangement uses TRBV4-3 and TRBJ1-1, with 8 bases aligning to TRBD1. Germline values: CDR1 LGHNA, CDR2 YSLEER. The ends lost 4 bases at V and 1 base at J; junction bases unmatched: 5. The CDR3 runs 15 residues. In DNA, the CDR3 is TGCGCCAGCAGCCCGCGCGGACAGGGGAACACTGAAGCTTTCTTT. Protein product: CASSPRGQGNTEAFF.

The chain links TRBV10-3 to TRBJ2-1; D ambiguous. CDR1 and CDR2 (germline): ENHRY, SYGVKD. The CDR3 totals 13 residues. Trimming took 8 bases from V and 3 from J, leaving 11 bases between them. CDR3 sequence: CAIANTDYNEQFF. As DNA, the CDR3 is TGTGCCATCGCCAATACAGACTACAATGAGCAGTTCTTC.

Of note for this clone: Sequence at one end of the junction differs from germline and may be a read error. This chain joins TRBV7-7 and TRBJ2-5; 11 bases fit TRBD2. The CDR3 is 15 residues long. Germline V lookup: CDR1 SSHAT, CDR2 FNYEAQ (reference sequence). This CDR3 is CASSPTSGGWETQYF. In DNA, the CDR3 is TGTGCTAGCAGCCCAACTAGCGGGGGCTGGGAGACCCAGTACTTC.

The chain links TRBV30 to TRBJ1-5, with 9 bases lining up with TRBD1. The germline gives CDR1 GTSNPN, CDR2 SVGIG (reference sequence). With V trimmed by 1 base and J by 7 bases, 5 bases remained unmatched. This CDR3 contains 14 residues. The CDR3 DNA is TGTGCCTGGAGTGCGGACAGGGGAAGGCAGCCCCAGCATTTT. The encoded protein is CAWSADRGRQPQHF.

J is TRBJ1-2 and V is TRBV11-2; 7 bases fit TRBD1. V shed 6 bases and J 6 bases; nucleotides not matched to a gene: 7. The CDR3 extends over 13 amino acids. The germline V gene encodes CDR1 SGHAT and CDR2 FQNNGV. The CDR3 spells CASSPRGLDGYTF. The CDR3 DNA reads TGTGCCAGCAGTCCCAGGGGGTTAGATGGCTACACCTTC.

This clone was observed a few times. The chain carries TRBV6-5 and TRBJ1-6; maybe TRBD1 (5 bases). This CDR3 has 14 residues. The V gene lost 5 bases and the J gene lost 8 bases, with 13 bases spanning the gap. Germline CDR1 is MNHEY and CDR2 is SVGAGI. Here the CDR3 reads CASSLEQVDSPLHF. CDR3 coding DNA: TGTGCCAGCAGTCTCGAACAGGTTGATTCACCCCTCCACTTT.

The chain combines TRBV7-9 with TRBJ1-5; possible D gene TRBD1, 5 bases. Per the germline V gene, CDR1 is SEHNR and CDR2 is FQNEAQ (reference sequence). V lost 5 bases to trimming and J lost 10 bases, with 21 bases between them. The CDR3 has 15 residues. CDR3 nucleotides: TGTGCCAGCAGCCCGTGGGGGGGGACCGATGACCCCCAGCATTTT. Residues: CASSPWGGTDDPQHF.

On this clone: Its ends do not fully match the called genes, so a read error is possible. The chain recombines TRBV19 with TRBJ1-4, with D perhaps TRBD1 (5 bases). The germline CDR1 and CDR2 sequences are LNHDA and SQIVND (reference sequence). There are 16 residues in the CDR3. The DNA for the CDR3 is TGTGCCAGTAGTATCAGTCTGACAGACAGAAATGACAAACTGTTTTTT. Translation gives CASSISLTDRNDKLFF.

V and J are TRBV5-4 and TRBJ2-7, with TRBD1 matching 9 bases. The CDR3 has 13 amino acids. Per the germline V gene, CDR1 is SGHNT and CDR2 is YYREEE (reference sequence). With V trimmed by 2 bases and J by 6 bases, 3 bases remained unmatched. CDR3: CASSFQTGGEQYF. The CDR3 nucleotides read TGTGCCAGCAGCTTTCAGACAGGGGGCGAGCAGTACTTC. Together with reference TRBV5-4 and TRBJ2-7, the CDR3 gives the full variable domain: ETGVTQSPTHLIKTRGQQVTLRCSSQSGHNTVSWYQQALGQGPQFIFQYYREEENGRGNFPPRFSGLQFPNYSSELNVNALELDDSALYLCASSFQTGGEQYFGPGTRLTVT.

The CDR3, as DNA: TGCAGTGCCACAGGGACTGAAGCTTTCTTT. Translation gives CSATGTEAFF. The chain has TRBV20-1 and TRBJ1-1; the D gene is possibly TRBD1 (6 bases). Looked up from germline, CDR1 is DFQATT and CDR2 is SNEGSKA (reference sequence). V lost 6 bases, J lost 5 bases, and 7 bases lay in between. The CDR3 contains 10 residues.

This clone was seen a single time. The rearrangement links TRBV25-1 to TRBJ2-5, with 11 bases fitting TRBD1. V trimming: 3 bases; J trimming: 5 bases; junction bases outside the gene matches: 5. Germline V gene lookup returns CDR1 MGHDK and CDR2 SYGVNS. The CDR3 spans 15 residues. The CDR3: CASSEGQGGVETQYF. CDR3 sequence (DNA): TGTGCCAGCAGTGAGGGACAGGGGGGGGTGGAGACCCAGTACTTC.

The chain is built from TRBV6-5 and TRBJ1-6; 7 nucleotides agree with TRBD1. V was pared by 6 bases and J by 3 bases, with 5 bases of the junction left unmatched. The germline V gene encodes CDR1 MNHEY and CDR2 SVGAGI. The CDR3 spans 15 residues. The CDR3 loop is CASSGTANYNSPLHF. The CDR3 region has the DNA TGTGCCAGCAGCGGGACAGCTAACTATAATTCACCCCTCCACTTT.

V and J are TRBV7-8 and TRBJ1-5; D gene uncertain. The CDR3 contains 16 residues. Trimming took off 0 bases at V and 0 bases at J, with 9 bases between the two ends. Germline CDR1 SGHVS, CDR2 FQNEAQ. CDR3 residues: CASSLARGYSNQPQHF. The DNA of the CDR3 is TGTGCCAGCAGCTTAGCGCGGGGTTATAGCAATCAGCCCCAGCATTTT.

The chain carries TRBV15 and TRBJ2-6; 11 bases are a match to TRBD1. The junction had 7 bases not matched to a gene; V was cut back by 3 bases and J by 0 bases. The CDR3 sequence is 19 residues long. Germline CDR1 reads LNHNV; CDR2 reads YYDKDF (reference sequence). The CDR3 region is CATSSGRGQGVSGANVLTF. CDR3 nucleotide sequence: TGTGCCACCAGCAGTGGGAGGGGACAGGGGGTCTCTGGGGCCAACGTCCTGACTTTC. The full variable domain, with the rest looked up from reference TRBV15 and TRBJ2-6, is DAMVIQNPRYQVTQFGKPVTLSCSQTLNHNVMYWYQQKSSQAPKLLFHYYDKDFNNEADTPDNFQSRRPNTSFCFLDIRSPGLGDTAMYLCATSSGRGQGVSGANVLTFGAGSRLTVL.

This clone showed up just a few times. This chain uses TRBV7-3 with TRBJ1-1; 8 nucleotides align to TRBD1. V trimming: 5 bases; J trimming: 0 bases; junction bases outside the gene matches: 8. CDR1 and CDR2 from the germline V gene are SGHTA and FQGTGA. The CDR3 extends over 16 amino acids. The CDR3 region has the DNA TGTGCCAGCAGCCCGAATGGACAGGGCCTGAACACTGAAGCTTTCTTT. The encoded protein is CASSPNGQGLNTEAFF.

V is TRBV29-1 and J is TRBJ1-3; no reliable D call. Trimming left V 0 bases short and J 4 bases short, with 13 bases between. The CDR3 covers 15 residues. Germline CDR1 is SQVTM and CDR2 is ANQGSEA. The CDR3 loop is CSVEDPAWRGNTIYF. CDR3 bases: TGCAGCGTTGAAGATCCCGCCTGGAGGGGAAACACCATATATTTT.

This chain links TRBV12-5 with TRBJ1-1; perhaps TRBD1 as D (5 bases). Trimming pared 1 base from V and 1 base from J, leaving 7 bases between. CDR3 length: 14 residues. Germline CDR1 is LGHNT and CDR2 is FRNRAP. Here the CDR3 DNA reads TGTGCTAGTGGTTTGGGACAGCAGAACACTGAAGCTTTCTTT. Amino acid sequence: CASGLGQQNTEAFF.

The chain is built from TRBV5-5 and TRBJ2-4; D perhaps matches TRBD1 (7 bases). The CDR3 is 14 residues long. V lost 4 bases and J lost 4, with 12 bases in between. Germline CDR1 SGHKS, CDR2 YYEKEE (reference sequence). The CDR3 sequence: CASSRGTVKNIQYF. As DNA, the CDR3 is TGTGCCAGCAGCCGCGGGACAGTTAAAAACATTCAGTACTTC.

The genes are TRBV6-1 and TRBJ1-6; the D gene is possibly TRBD1 (6 bases). This CDR3 has 17 residues. Trimming pared 4 bases from V and 0 bases from J, leaving 13 bases between. CDR1 and CDR2 from the germline V gene are MNHNS and SASEGT. The CDR3 DNA reads TGTGCCAGCAGTGGCCATGGACAGCTCTCCTATAATTCACCCCTCCACTTT. Its translation is CASSGHGQLSYNSPLHF.

J is TRBJ2-3 and V is TRBV4-1, with a weak D call TRBD1 (6 bases). Germline V CDR1 and CDR2: MGHRA, YSYEKL. Trimming took 1 base from V and 1 from J, leaving 18 bases between them. The CDR3 contains 18 residues. CDR3 amino acids: CASSQAESDWTGTDTQYF. In DNA, the CDR3 is TGCGCCAGCAGCCAAGCGGAGTCGGACTGGACAGGCACAGATACGCAGTATTTT.

The V gene is TRBV5-1, the J gene TRBJ2-7, with a possible D match to TRBD1 (7 bases). Germline assignment: CDR1 SGHRS and CDR2 YFSETQ. This CDR3 has 16 amino acids. V lost 0 bases to trimming and J lost 2 bases, with 15 bases between them. CDR3 loop: CASSLVPGGKAYEQYF. CDR3 in DNA: TGCGCCAGCAGCTTGGTCCCAGGGGGGAAGGCCTACGAGCAGTACTTC.

This clone was recorded once. V gene TRBV9 combines with J gene TRBJ2-2; D ambiguous. Germline CDR1 reads SGDLS; CDR2 reads YYNGEE. V was cut by 1 base and J by 3 bases, with 7 bases left in between. The CDR3 sequence is 14 residues long. The CDR3 sequence is CASSVSLYTGELFF. The DNA for the CDR3 is TGTGCCAGCAGCGTAAGCCTTTACACCGGGGAGCTGTTTTTT.

The V and J genes are TRBV4-1 and TRBJ1-4, with TRBD1 matching over 8 bases. The germline CDR1 and CDR2 sequences are MGHRA and YSYEKL. V was clipped by 1 base and J by 8 bases; unmatched bases: 9. The CDR3 has 16 amino acids. The CDR3 loop is CASSQGQGAVGEKLFF. CDR3 in DNA: TGCGCCAGCAGCCAAGGGCAGGGGGCAGTGGGAGAAAAACTGTTTTTT.

The chain is built from TRBV4-2 and TRBJ1-5, with 7 bases lining up with TRBD1. The V segment lost 0 bases and the J segment 4 bases; nucleotides outside the gene matches: 6. Germline V lookup: CDR1 LGHNA, CDR2 YNFKEQ. CDR3 size: 16 residues. The CDR3 sequence: CASSQDWLQGNQPQHF. The CDR3 bases are TGTGCCAGCAGCCAAGATTGGTTACAGGGGAATCAGCCCCAGCATTTT.